The present T cell receptor (beta chain) was sequenced within a study of T-cell memory formation after mild COVID-19. About the study: The study found TCR clusters largely donor specific. Findings and caveats of the study: While clones contracting from day 15 to 85 were balanced between CD4 and CD8, later expanders leaned CD4+. Cross-reactive memory seemingly joined, as some responding clones were found in pre-infection memory.

The TCR alpha and TCR beta cDNA libraries, bearing sample barcodes and UMIs, were generated by 5'RACE using constant-segment primers. Each CDR3 protein gets one entry after TCRdb re-called the 5' RACE reads with MiXCR. The sample records about 450,000 distinct CDR3 sequences, about 22% being singletons. This clonotype appeared a few times. Its antigen is unidentified. The germline CDR1 and CDR2 sequences are SGDLS and YYNGEE. The CDR3 spans 16 residues. V lost 0 bases and J 3 bases, leaving 14 bases between the germline ends. The J gene is TRBJ2-3, the V gene TRBV9, with a possible D match to TRBD2 (5 bases). Material: PBMCs or a T cell subset sorted from them (not recorded which). The receptor was isolated from an adult woman who had mild COVID-19 (a few samples of this study predate the infection). Cell type and time point are not known. The chain's CDR3 is CASSVVVGLRTDTQYF. CDR3 in DNA: TGTGCCAGCAGCGTAGTCGTCGGACTGAGAACAGATACGCAGTATTTT.